One sample yielded the 13 T cell receptor beta chains listed below, sequenced in a study of control samples from healthy donors and cancer patients (dated by TCRdb to the early 2020s). Library construction relied on the immunoSEQ multiplex PCR assay. The table comes from immuneACCESS by way of TCRdb, which keeps in-frame sequences with V and J called. Part of the clones is missing from these tables; in studies checked, under half for an unresolved V gene and the rest for unknown reasons. This sample gives tens of thousands of clones in total; more than 75% of them show up just once. The ten largest clones take up approximately 2.5% of the sample. The sample comprised PBMCs. Every receptor here comes from a woman aged 45-60 years with head and neck cancer.

The table lists this clone with a count of one. CDR3: CASSGFTGTSWGVEQFF. The DNA for the CDR3 is TGTGCCAGCAGTGGCTTCACCGGGACTAGTTGGGGGGTGGAACAGTTCTTC. The V gene is TRBV2, the J gene TRBJ2-1; TRBD2 agrees at 8 bases. J lost 13 bases, V lost 4 bases, and 21 bases had no gene match. In germline, CDR1 is SNHLY, CDR2 FYNNEI. The CDR3 sequence is 17 residues long.

The V gene is TRBV12-3 or TRBV12-4, the J gene TRBJ1-2; TRBD1 is a possible D gene (5 bases). This CDR3 is built from 13 residues. V shed 3 bases and J shed 8 bases, with 13 bases lying between them. CDR3 in DNA: TGTGCCAGCAGTTTGGGGACGAGTGGCGGCTACACCTTC. It codes for CASSLGTSGGYTF.

The chain has TRBV19 and TRBJ2-6, with 9 bases that match TRBD1. In germline, CDR1 is LNHDA, CDR2 SQIVND (reference sequence). The CDR3 covers 20 residues. Unmatched junction bases numbered 16, after V lost 5 bases and J lost 2 bases. CDR3 in amino acids: CASSPHPTGGGLPGANVLTF. The CDR3 DNA reads as TGTGCCAGTAGTCCGCACCCCACAGGGGGCGGGCTGCCTGGGGCCAACGTCCTGACTTTC.

This sequence joins TRBV5-4 and TRBJ2-5, with D perhaps matching TRBD1 or TRBD2 (5 bases each). The V and J ends lost 4 bases and 5 bases respectively, with 21 bases between them. CDR3 length: 16 amino acids. Germline CDR1 is SGHNT and CDR2 is YYREEE (reference sequence). The CDR3 spells CASSVYRDPERETQYF. CDR3 coding DNA: TGTGCCAGCAGCGTCTACCGGGACCCGGAGAGGGAGACCCAGTACTTC.

This clone came up once. The chain recombines TRBV19 with TRBJ1-4; unclear D gene. Germline V CDR1 and CDR2: LNHDA, SQIVND (reference sequence). CDR3 length: 15 amino acids. V lost 2 bases to trimming and J lost 2 bases, with 9 bases between them. The chain's CDR3 is CASSIRRRTNEKLFF. DNA of the CDR3: TGTGCCAGTAGTATACGGCGACGGACTAATGAAAAACTGTTTTTT.

Of note for this clone: The same CDR3 can be traced to other DNA sequences in this sample. V usage is TRBV5-1 and J usage is TRBJ2-5, with TRBD1 matching over 8 bases. The CDR3 length is 14 residues. V dropped 0 bases and J dropped 5; count of bases not matched to a gene: 3. The germline CDR1 and CDR2 sequences are SGHRS and YFSETQ. CDR3 sequence reads: CASSLGQGRETQYF. CDR3 nucleotide sequence: TGCGCCAGCAGCTTGGGACAGGGGAGGGAGACCCAGTACTTC.

The rearrangement joins TRBV5-1 to TRBJ2-3; 9 bases are a match to TRBD2. Germline lookup yields CDR1 SGHRS and CDR2 YFSETQ. CDR3 length: 15 residues. The J segment lost 3 bases and the V segment lost 0 bases, leaving 2 bases of the junction unmatched. CDR3 region: CASSLDLAGTDTQYF. The CDR3 DNA reads TGCGCCAGCAGCTTGGATCTAGCGGGGACAGATACGCAGTATTTT.

The rearrangement uses TRBV7-9 and TRBJ2-1; D gene unclear. The CDR3 sequence is 14 residues long. V lost 0 bases and J lost 4, with 7 bases in between. Germline assignment: CDR1 SEHNR and CDR2 FQNEAQ (reference sequence). CDR3 sequence reads: CASSLAQSYNEQFF. For the CDR3, the DNA is TGTGCCAGCAGCTTAGCCCAGAGTTACAATGAGCAGTTCTTC.

Note on this clone: This same CDR3 is encoded by further DNA sequences in the sample. The chain joins TRBV30 to TRBJ1-5, with TRBD1 as a possible D gene (5 bases). Per the germline V gene, CDR1 is GTSNPN and CDR2 is SVGIG (reference sequence). The CDR3 is 15 amino acids. The V end lost 0 bases, the J end lost 1 base, and 10 bases lay between the germline ends. The CDR3 loop is CAWSVPGGSNQPQHF. The CDR3 coding sequence is TGTGCCTGGAGTGTCCCGGGGGGGAGCAATCAGCCCCAGCATTTT.

The V call is TRBV7-7, the J call TRBJ2-3; 7 bases agree with TRBD2. The germline CDR1 and CDR2 sequences are SSHAT and FNYEAQ (reference sequence). Trimming at V came to 2 bases and at J to 4 bases, leaving 6 bases not matched to a gene. The CDR3 spans 15 residues. In DNA, the CDR3 is TGTGCCAGCAGCTTACGCGGGGGAATGGCAGATACGCAGTATTTT. It translates to CASSLRGGMADTQYF.

This chain links TRBV19 with TRBJ2-2, with TRBD1 matching over 9 bases. CDR1 LNHDA and CDR2 SQIVND come from the germline V gene (reference sequence). The CDR3 covers 19 residues. The V and J ends lost 0 bases and 0 bases, in that order; junction bases with no gene match: 8. The CDR3 coding sequence is TGTGCCAGTAGTATAGACAGCCACAGGGGGCCGGCGAACACCGGGGAGCTGTTTTTT. Translating gives CASSIDSHRGPANTGELFF.

The chain links TRBV6-4 to TRBJ2-1; D gene ambiguous. The CDR3 runs to 13 residues. CDR1 MRHNA and CDR2 SNTAGT come from the germline V gene. V was shortened by 2 bases and J by 5 bases, with 7 bases between the two germline ends. CDR3 amino acids: CASSDPLHNEQFF. The CDR3 DNA sequence: TGTGCCAGCAGTGACCCTTTGCACAATGAGCAGTTCTTC.

This clone was picked up one time. This rearrangement joins TRBV5-1 to TRBJ2-3; D tentatively reads TRBD1 or TRBD2 (6 bases each). Trimming left V 4 bases short and J 6 bases short, with 18 bases between. The CDR3 runs 15 residues. Germline assignment: CDR1 SGHRS and CDR2 YFSETQ. The CDR3 region is CASSPWGALGDTQYF. The CDR3 DNA reads TGCGCCAGCAGCCCGTGGGGGGCACTGGGGGATACGCAGTATTTT.